The 21 T cell receptor beta chains below come from one sample, sequenced in a study of OX40 agonist ivuxolimab in advanced cancers. The library was made by the immunoSEQ multiplex PCR assay. The table was pulled from immuneACCESS by TCRdb, which kept in-frame rearrangements only. Such tables lose some clones; where checked, under half of the loss comes from unresolved V genes, and the rest has no known cause. This sample is represented by about 80,000 clones; around 85% of them were singletons. The biggest ten clones account for 2.2% of the sample. The source material was CD4+ or CD8+ T cells sorted from blood, sampled in a trial of the OX40 agonist ivuxolimab. Receptor source: an adult with an advanced solid tumor such as melanoma, head and neck, liver or kidney cancer.

This clone came up a few times. The CDR3 DNA reads as TGTGCCAGCAGTGATATGGGACAGGGGATAACTAGCACAGATACGCAGTATTTT. Protein product: CASSDMGQGITSTDTQYF. The chain recombines TRBV2 with TRBJ2-3; the match to TRBD1 covers 10 bases. Germline values: CDR1 SNHLY, CDR2 FYNNEI. Germline trimming cut 3 bases from V and 0 bases from J; bases unmatched to any gene: 9. This CDR3 contains 18 residues.

This clone was counted between two and nine times. The rearrangement uses TRBV30 and TRBJ1-6, with D unresolved. The CDR3 is 12 amino acids. The V and J ends lost 3 bases and 10 bases respectively, with 10 bases between them. CDR1 and CDR2 from the germline V gene are GTSNPN and SVGIG (reference sequence). This CDR3 reads CAWRDRGSPLHF. CDR3 nucleotides: TGTGCCTGGAGGGACCGGGGATCACCCCTCCACTTT.

This clone occurred a few times. The genes are TRBV7-2 and TRBJ1-5; no clear D gene. The CDR3 covers 13 residues. Germline CDR1 SGHTA, CDR2 FQGNSA. The V end lost 5 bases, the J end lost 6 bases, and 11 bases lay between the germline ends. The CDR3 loop is CASSLERTQPQHF. Here the CDR3 DNA reads TGTGCCAGCAGCCTTGAAAGGACTCAGCCCCAGCATTTT.

The genes are TRBV7-3 and TRBJ1-1; no clear D. Germline-derived CDR1 and CDR2 are SGHTA and FQGTGA. The germline V and J ends were trimmed by 5 bases and 2 bases, with 12 bases remaining between them. CDR3 length: 14 residues. CDR3 bases: TGTGCCAGCAGCGCTTCTAGTCTAAACACTGAAGCTTTCTTT. Translated, it gives CASSASSLNTEAFF. Full variable domain (outside the CDR3, taken from reference TRBV7-3 and TRBJ1-1): GAGVSQTPSNKVTEKGKYVELRCDPISGHTALYWYRQSLGQGPEFLIYFQGTGAADDSGLPNDRFFAVRPEGSVSTLKIQRTERGDSAVYLCASSASSLNTEAFFGQGTRLTVV.

This sequence joins TRBV18 and TRBJ1-1; D perhaps matches TRBD1 (5 bases). This CDR3 has 15 amino acids. Between the trimmed V and J ends, which lost 6 bases and 1 base, there was a span of 15 bases. CDR1 KGHSH and CDR2 LQKENI come from the germline V gene. The CDR3 sequence is CASSGVPGQNTEAFF. The DNA of the CDR3 is TGTGCCAGCTCCGGGGTCCCCGGACAGAACACTGAAGCTTTCTTT.

The J gene is TRBJ1-1, the V gene TRBV18; 8 bases map to TRBD1. Germline V gene sequence: CDR1 KGHSH, CDR2 LQKENI. The ends lost 6 bases at V and 0 bases at J; junction bases unmatched: 9. CDR3 length equals 16 residues. CDR3 sequence: CASSVGQGVMNTEAFF. CDR3 nucleotides: TGTGCCAGCTCCGTAGGACAGGGAGTAATGAACACTGAAGCTTTCTTT. Combining the CDR3 with reference TRBV18 and TRBJ1-1 gives the whole variable domain NAGVMQNPRHLVRRRGQEARLRCSPMKGHSHVYWYRQLPEEGLKFMVYLQKENIIDESGMPKERFSAEFPKEGPSILRIQQVVRGDSAAYFCASSVGQGVMNTEAFFGQGTRLTVV.

This rearrangement joins TRBV5-6 to TRBJ1-3; 9 nucleotides align to TRBD1. This CDR3 comprises 18 residues. Germline CDR1 is SGHDT and CDR2 is YYEEEE. V was pared by 4 bases and J by 3 bases, with 14 bases of the junction left unmatched. The DNA for the CDR3 is TGTGCCAGCAGCCCAGACCCCGGGACAGGGTTCGGTGGAAACACCATATATTTT. Protein: CASSPDPGTGFGGNTIYF.

The chain combines TRBV11-1 with TRBJ2-1; tentatively, D is TRBD1 or TRBD2 (5 bases each). The length of the CDR3 is 13 residues. V was clipped by 8 bases and J by 6 bases, with 14 bases between them. Per germline, CDR1 SGHAT and CDR2 FQDESV (reference sequence). The DNA for the CDR3 is TGTGCCAGCTTAGGCAGGGAGACCAATGAGCAGTTCTTC. Encoded protein: CASLGRETNEQFF.

This chain joins TRBV6-5 and TRBJ2-1; the D gene is possibly TRBD2 (6 bases). The CDR3 totals 13 residues. Per germline, CDR1 MNHEY and CDR2 SVGAGI. Trimming took 6 bases from V and 6 from J, leaving 12 bases between them. The CDR3 nucleotides are TGTGCCAGCAGCCGCGGGACTGCCAATGAGCAGTTCTTC. It encodes CASSRGTANEQFF.

This chain uses TRBV7-7 with TRBJ2-3; D is unclear. Per germline, CDR1 SSHAT and CDR2 FNYEAQ (reference sequence). V lost 5 bases and J lost 0, with 12 bases in between. The CDR3 is 15 amino acids. CDR3 in DNA: TGTGCCAGCAGCCAATTGGGCACTAGCACAGATACGCAGTATTTT. Amino acid sequence: CASSQLGTSTDTQYF.

This clone was observed once. The V and J genes are TRBV7-9 and TRBJ1-6; no clear D. Trimming left V 1 base short and J 4 bases short, with 5 bases between. The CDR3 length is 14 residues. The germline V gene has CDR1 SEHNR and CDR2 FQNEAQ (reference sequence). CDR3 loop: CASSLEAYNSPLHF. Here the CDR3 DNA reads TGTGCCAGCAGCTTAGAAGCATATAATTCACCCCTCCACTTT.

The rearrangement links TRBV6-4 to TRBJ2-7; no firm D call. Deletions cut 9 bases from V and 3 bases from J, with 18 bases between. CDR3 length: 14 amino acids. Germline-derived CDR1 and CDR2 are MRHNA and SNTAGT. CDR3 amino acids: CARLRHPGCYEQYF. The DNA of the CDR3 is TGTGCCAGACTCCGACACCCCGGGTGCTACGAGCAGTACTTC.

The genes are TRBV16 and TRBJ1-3; the D is unclear. The CDR3 runs to 14 residues. V shed 7 bases and J shed 3 bases, with 13 bases lying between them. Germline V gives CDR1 KGHSY, CDR2 FQNENV. The DNA of the CDR3 is TGTGCCAGCACCCCACATGCTATTGGAAACACCATATATTTT. Protein: CASTPHAIGNTIYF.

V is TRBV6-5 and J is TRBJ1-6; TRBD1 matches 11 bases. V lost 4 bases to trimming and J lost 10 bases; unmatched junction nucleotides: 3. The CDR3 contains 14 residues. Germline V gives CDR1 MNHEY, CDR2 SVGAGI. The CDR3 region is CASSWTGGQSPLHF. The CDR3 nucleotides are TGTGCCAGCAGTTGGACAGGGGGCCAGTCACCCCTCCACTTT.

The chain uses TRBV9 and TRBJ2-1; D may be TRBD2 (6 bases). Trimming left V 7 bases short and J 2 bases short, with 16 bases between. Per germline, CDR1 SGDLS and CDR2 YYNGEE. The CDR3 contains 15 residues. The CDR3 DNA is TGTGCCAGCGCCAGTGGGAGGCAAGCCTACAATGAGCAGTTCTTC. Protein product: CASASGRQAYNEQFF. Complete variable domain (other parts from reference TRBV9 and TRBJ2-1): DSGVTQTPKHLITATGQRVTLRCSPRSGDLSVYWYQQSLDQGLQFLIQYYNGEERAKGNILERFSAQQFPDLHSELNLSSLELGDSALYFCASASGRQAYNEQFFGPGTRLTVL.

This chain connects TRBV10-3 to TRBJ1-1; D unclear. This CDR3 has 13 amino acids. V was trimmed by 2 bases and J by 0 bases, leaving 4 bases between them. The germline V gene has CDR1 ENHRY and CDR2 SYGVKD. The CDR3 sequence is CAISEPVNTEAFF. CDR3 coding DNA: TGTGCCATCAGTGAGCCAGTGAACACTGAAGCTTTCTTT.

For the CDR3, the DNA is TGTGCCAGCACCCCCGGGAGGGAAAGGGGAGCTTTCTTT. Its translation is CASTPGRERGAFF. The chain joins TRBV6-6 to TRBJ1-1, with D perhaps TRBD1 (5 bases). V was clipped by 7 bases and J by 10 bases, with 19 bases between them. The CDR3 has 13 residues. The germline gives CDR1 MNHNY, CDR2 SVGAGI (reference sequence).

The chain joins TRBV7-8 to TRBJ2-3; 8 positions match TRBD1. CDR1 is SGHVS and CDR2 is FQNEAQ in the germline V gene. The V and J ends lost 6 bases and 1 base, in that order; junction bases with no gene match: 12. This CDR3 spans 17 amino acids. CDR3 DNA sequence: TGTGCCAGCAGTCAAAGACAGGGGTGGGTGGGCACAGATACGCAGTATTTT. Protein: CASSQRQGWVGTDTQYF.

The table lists this clone with a count of one. The chain joins TRBV19 to TRBJ2-5; the match to TRBD1 covers 7 bases. The CDR3 has 12 residues. Per germline, CDR1 LNHDA and CDR2 SQIVND (reference sequence). Trimming removed 5 bases from V and 4 bases from J; junction bases left unmatched: 1. DNA for the CDR3: TGTGCCAGTAGTGGACAGGCAGAGACCCAGTACTTC. Its protein product is CASSGQAETQYF.

This rearrangement joins TRBV7-9 to TRBJ1-1; D is unclear. The CDR3 is 13 residues long. Germline V gene data show CDR1 as SEHNR and CDR2 as FQNEAQ (reference sequence). V lost 3 bases to trimming and J lost 1 base, with 6 bases between them. CDR3 nucleotides: TGTGCCAGCAGCTTCCGCACGAACACTGAAGCTTTCTTT. Its translation is CASSFRTNTEAFF.

CDR3 amino acids: CASSILASLNTEAFF. DNA of the CDR3: TGTGCCAGTAGTATACTGGCGAGCTTGAACACTGAAGCTTTCTTT. The V call is TRBV19, the J call TRBJ1-1; D remains ambiguous. Germline V gene data show CDR1 as LNHDA and CDR2 as SQIVND (reference sequence). The CDR3 length is 15 residues. The V end was cut by 2 bases, the J end by 0 bases, with 10 bases between.